Following are 23 T cell receptor beta chains from one sample sequenced in a study of cytomegalovirus exposure and HLA in healthy donors (dated by TCRdb to 2017 to 2019). The library was produced with the immunoSEQ multiplex PCR assay. For the multiplex PCR, a mixture combining 60 forward primers for TCR Vbeta segments and 13 reverse primers for TCR Jbeta segments was used. TCRdb obtained this table from immuneACCESS and retained in-frame rearrangements with V and J assigned. These tables miss some clones; where compared with another copy, unresolved V genes account for less than half of the shortfall, and the remainder is unexplained. The sample profile shows 120,000 to 150,000 clones; over 60% of them were found once. The ten largest clones add up to less than 15% of the sample. The sequenced sample was PBMCs. The receptors originated from a man between 35 and 55 years old in good health and CMV-seropositive.

The chain employs TRBV6-6 and TRBJ2-7; perhaps TRBD2 as D (5 bases). With 0 bases removed from V and 0 bases from J, the gap between germline ends came to 9 bases. This CDR3 comprises 15 residues. CDR1 is MNHNY, CDR2 SVGAGI, per germline (reference sequence). The CDR3 reads CASSYSRVLSYEQYF. CDR3 DNA sequence: TGTGCCAGCAGTTACTCGAGGGTTCTCTCCTACGAGCAGTACTTC.

This clone was counted a few times. This CDR3 is CASSDPYIYEQYF. As DNA, the CDR3 is TGTGCCAGCAGTGATCCTTATATATACGAGCAGTACTTC. The V call is TRBV2, the J call TRBJ2-7; D gene unclear. Germline CDR1 reads SNHLY; CDR2 reads FYNNEI. Trimming removed 3 bases at V and 4 bases at J, with 10 bases between. This CDR3 contains 13 residues.

This chain uses TRBV12-1 with TRBJ2-1; the table assigns TRBD2, which was not confirmed against the DNA. TRBV12-1 is flagged as a pseudogene. The CDR3 loop spans 17 amino acids. The CDR3 protein is CASRAGPNRSSYNEQFF. The CDR3 nucleotides are TGTGCCAGCAGAGCGGGACCCAACCGCAGCTCCTACAATGAGCAGTTCTTC.

The chain employs TRBV11-2 and TRBJ2-5; TRBD2 aligns across 8 bases. Germline V CDR1 and CDR2: SGHAT, FQNNGV. J gave up 5 bases and V 1 base, and 6 bases lay outside the gene matches. The CDR3 is made up of 15 amino acids. The CDR3 coding sequence is TGTGCCAGCAGCTTAGGGACTAGCCGTGGGGAGACCCAGTACTTC. This encodes CASSLGTSRGETQYF.

The V and J genes are TRBV18 and TRBJ2-3, with D unclear. CDR1 KGHSH and CDR2 LQKENI come from the germline V gene. The CDR3 contains 14 residues. V was pared by 0 bases and J by 2 bases, with 6 bases between. This CDR3 is CASSPPSNTDTQYF. The CDR3 coding sequence is TGTGCCAGCTCACCACCCTCTAACACAGATACGCAGTATTTT.

Here the CDR3 DNA reads TGTGCCACCCGGGGGGGCCAGCTCTCTGGAAACACCATATATTTT. Translating it yields CATRGGQLSGNTIYF. V is TRBV19 and J is TRBJ1-3; possibly TRBD1 for D (6 bases). The V gene's germline CDR1 is LNHDA and CDR2 SQIVND (reference sequence). CDR3 size: 15 residues. Trimming stripped 10 bases from V and 0 bases from J, with 16 bases between.

This chain joins TRBV9 and TRBJ1-4; the D gene is possibly TRBD1 (5 bases). V dropped 3 bases and J dropped 2 bases, with 11 bases sitting between them. The CDR3 has 15 residues. From germline, CDR1 is SGDLS and CDR2 YYNGEE. CDR3 in DNA: TGTGCCAGCAGCGCCCAGGAGGGGACTAATGAAAAACTGTTTTTT. Protein sequence: CASSAQEGTNEKLFF.

V usage is TRBV6-1 and J usage is TRBJ1-4, with unresolved D. V lost 7 bases and J lost 4, with 10 bases in between. Germline CDR1 reads MNHNS; CDR2 reads SASEGT. CDR3 length: 13 amino acids. Here the CDR3 DNA reads TGTGCCAGCACTAGGCAGCATAATGAAAAACTGTTTTTT. This codes for CASTRQHNEKLFF.

The V and J genes are TRBV14 and TRBJ1-2; 9 bases match TRBD1. Trimming cost V 4 bases and J 4 bases; bases outside gene matches: 4. The CDR3 is made up of 14 amino acids. The germline gives CDR1 SGHDN, CDR2 FVKESK. The CDR3 is CASSPGTGLYGYTF. In DNA form, the CDR3 reads TGTGCCAGCAGCCCCGGGACAGGGCTCTATGGCTACACCTTC.

For the CDR3, the DNA is TGTGCCAGCACATTTTACGAGGGAGGTGAGCAGTTCTTC. Translated: CASTFYEGGEQFF. This sequence joins TRBV27 and TRBJ2-1; TRBD2 is a possible D gene (6 bases). The germline gives CDR1 MNHEY, CDR2 SMNVEV (reference sequence). This CDR3 region has 13 residues. V was shortened by 7 bases and J by 9 bases, with 16 bases between the two germline ends.

V usage is TRBV28 and J usage is TRBJ2-7; weak D call: TRBD2 (6 bases). V shed 6 bases and J shed 3 bases, with 12 bases lying between them. This CDR3 comprises 13 residues. Per germline, CDR1 MDHEN and CDR2 SYDVKM. CDR3 bases: TGTGCCAGCAGATTGCGGGGTGTCTACGAGCAGTACTTC. Its protein is CASRLRGVYEQYF.

V is TRBV19 and J is TRBJ2-5, with TRBD1 identical over 7 bases. Germline trimming cut 4 bases from V and 5 bases from J; bases unmatched to any gene: 4. This CDR3 spans 13 amino acids. Germline loops: CDR1 LNHDA, CDR2 SQIVND (reference sequence). CDR3 DNA sequence: TGTGCCAGTAGTAAACAGGGGTCGGAGACCCAGTACTTC. This codes for CASSKQGSETQYF.

The chain is built from TRBV28 and TRBJ1-6, with unresolved D. Trimming stripped 8 bases from V and 6 bases from J, with 14 bases between. The germline V gene has CDR1 MDHEN and CDR2 SYDVKM. This CDR3 has 14 residues. The CDR3 loop is CASLISGSNSPLHF. The CDR3 DNA sequence: TGTGCCAGCCTCATCTCGGGGAGTAATTCACCCCTCCACTTT.

The chain is built from TRBV6-5 and TRBJ2-1; possibly TRBD1 for D (6 bases). Germline CDR1 MNHEY, CDR2 SVGAGI. Trimming stripped 4 bases from V and 4 bases from J, with 14 bases between. This CDR3 has 15 amino acids. The CDR3 DNA reads TGTGCCAGCAGTTTCGACAGGAGACTTTACAATGAGCAGTTCTTC. This codes for CASSFDRRLYNEQFF.

The chain joins TRBV21-1 to TRBJ2-5; TRBD2, the D gene given by the table, was not confirmed from the DNA. TRBJ2-7 explains the end of the DNA better; the J call may be wrong. TRBV21-1 corresponds to a pseudogene. This CDR3 region has 19 residues. The CDR3 sequence is CASSKAGTSGRASSYEQYF. The CDR3 nucleotides are TGTGCCAGCAGCAAAGCCGGGACTAGCGGGAGGGCTAGCTCCTACGAGCAGTACTTC.

This clone turned up a few times. The chain couples TRBV29-1 to TRBJ2-3, with TRBD2 matching 13 bases. CDR3 length: 19 residues. The V gene end was trimmed by 6 bases and the J gene end by 1 base; junction bases not matched to a gene: 16. Germline V gene lookup returns CDR1 SQVTM and CDR2 ANQGSEA. The CDR3 spells CSVGDRERTSGSGTDTQYF. The CDR3 DNA is TGCAGCGTCGGGGACAGGGAAAGGACTAGCGGGAGTGGCACAGATACGCAGTATTTT.

The chain carries TRBV2 and TRBJ2-3; D may be TRBD1 (6 bases). This CDR3 comprises 15 residues. The germline V gene encodes CDR1 SNHLY and CDR2 FYNNEI. Trimming removed 3 bases at V and 1 base at J, with 11 bases between. CDR3 sequence reads: CASSEGQLGTDTQYF. CDR3 coding DNA: TGTGCCAGCAGTGAGGGACAATTGGGCACAGATACGCAGTATTTT.

This clone was recorded once. The chain has TRBV13 and TRBJ2-7, with D maybe TRBD2 (6 bases). CDR3 length: 13 amino acids. From germline, CDR1 is PRHDT and CDR2 FYEKMQ (reference sequence). Trimming removed 5 bases at V and 1 base at J, with 9 bases between. Here the CDR3 DNA reads TGTGCCAGCAGCGAAGGGACTTCCTACGAGCAGTACTTC. This sequence encodes CASSEGTSYEQYF.

The J gene is TRBJ1-5, the V gene TRBV4-1; no reliable D call. Trimming shortened V by 1 base and J by 1 base, and 8 bases separated the two germline ends. CDR3 length: 15 amino acids. Germline loops: CDR1 MGHRA, CDR2 YSYEKL. The chain's CDR3 is CASSQGPGSNQPQHF. The DNA of the CDR3 is TGCGCCAGCAGCCAAGGCCCGGGGAGCAATCAGCCCCAGCATTTT.

The chain recombines TRBV2 with TRBJ2-1, with TRBD2 identical over 13 bases. V lost 6 bases, J lost 7 bases, and 6 bases stayed unmatched. CDR3 length: 15 residues. CDR1 and CDR2 (germline): SNHLY, FYNNEI. The CDR3 region is CASRDGTSGMNEQFF. CDR3 DNA: TGTGCCAGCAGAGATGGGACTAGCGGGATGAATGAGCAGTTCTTC.

A word on this clone: The junction departs from germline at one end; a sequencing error may be responsible. The chain employs TRBV7-9 and TRBJ2-4, with D tentatively TRBD2 (5 bases). Germline lookup yields CDR1 SEHNR and CDR2 FQNEAQ (reference sequence). The CDR3 has 15 residues. This CDR3 reads CASTTSGIAKNSQYF. The CDR3 DNA is TGTGCCAGCACCACCAGCGGAATAGCCAAAAACAGTCAGTACTTC.

This chain links TRBV28 with TRBJ2-3; D is unclear. V lost 7 bases and J 0 bases, leaving 11 bases between the germline ends. The CDR3 spans 14 residues. Germline CDR1 reads MDHEN; CDR2 reads SYDVKM. The chain's CDR3 is CASTKSSSTDTQYF. CDR3 coding DNA: TGTGCCAGCACGAAGAGTTCTAGCACAGATACGCAGTATTTT.

The chain has TRBV7-9 and TRBJ1-1; D unresolved. Germline lookup yields CDR1 SEHNR and CDR2 FQNEAQ (reference sequence). Between the trimmed V and J ends, which lost 8 bases and 1 base, there was a span of 8 bases. This CDR3 is built from 12 residues. For the CDR3, the DNA is TGTGCCAGCGGTAACAGGAACACTGAAGCTTTCTTT. Protein product: CASGNRNTEAFF. The full variable domain, rest sourced from reference TRBV7-9 and TRBJ1-1, is DTGVSQNPRHKITKRGQNVTFRCDPISEHNRLYWYRQTLGQGPEFLTYFQNEAQLEKSRLLSDRFSAERPKGSFSTLEIQRTEQGDSAMYLCASGNRNTEAFFGQGTRLTVV.